The 20 T cell receptor beta chains below come from one sample, sequenced in a study of cytomegalovirus exposure and HLA in healthy donors. Libraries were prepared by immunoSEQ multiplex PCR; TCRdb keeps only in-frame clonotypes and omits some of them. The table has some 140,000 clones, approximately 87% seen once. The sample was PBMCs. The receptors were sampled from a man between 18 and 35 years old in good health and CMV-seronegative.

Only a few counts were recorded for this clone. The rearrangement joins TRBV5-4 to TRBJ1-2; 7 positions agree with TRBD1. V was clipped by 4 bases and J by 8 bases; unmatched bases: 8. Germline CDR1 SGHNT, CDR2 YYREEE (reference sequence). The CDR3 contains 13 residues. Written as DNA, the CDR3 is TGTGCCAGCAGCGAGGGACAGCGGGGGGGCTACACCTTC. Translating gives CASSEGQRGGYTF.

The J gene is TRBJ2-7, the V gene TRBV5-1; 9 bases match TRBD1. The CDR3 covers 15 residues. Trimming took 4 bases from V and 1 from J; bases not matched to a gene: 6. Germline lookup yields CDR1 SGHRS and CDR2 YFSETQ. CDR3 amino acids: CASSLRDRVSYEQYF. CDR3 DNA: TGCGCCAGCAGCCTCCGGGACAGGGTATCCTACGAGCAGTACTTC.

This CDR3 reads CASNNGLWEQYF. The CDR3 DNA follows: TGTGCCAGTAACAACGGGTTGTGGGAGCAGTACTTC. J is TRBJ2-7 and V is TRBV6-1; D is undetermined. V dropped 9 bases and J dropped 7 bases, with 16 bases sitting between them. Per germline, CDR1 MNHNS and CDR2 SASEGT. The CDR3 extends over 12 amino acids.

The chain couples TRBV7-9 to TRBJ1-5, with D unresolved. V lost 5 bases and J 6 bases, leaving 17 bases between the germline ends. The germline gives CDR1 SEHNR, CDR2 FQNEAQ (reference sequence). The CDR3 runs 15 residues. The CDR3: CASSLAGAGSQPQHF. The CDR3 DNA follows: TGTGCCAGCAGCCTCGCGGGCGCGGGGAGTCAGCCCCAGCATTTT.

The rearrangement links TRBV5-1 to TRBJ2-7, with D perhaps TRBD1 (6 bases). The CDR3 is 14 residues long. V lost 5 bases to trimming and J lost 6 bases, with 18 bases between them. CDR1 SGHRS and CDR2 YFSETQ come from the germline V gene. DNA for the CDR3: TGCGCCAGCAGACTTTCCGGGACATTCACCGAGCAGTACTTC. Translated: CASRLSGTFTEQYF.

V is TRBV2 and J is TRBJ2-1, with D unclear. Germline assignment: CDR1 SNHLY and CDR2 FYNNEI. Between the trimmed V and J ends, which lost 0 bases and 0 bases, there was a span of 15 bases. The CDR3 loop spans 18 amino acids. DNA of the CDR3: TGTGCCAGCAGTGAAGCGTCCGACCTTGGCGGCTCCTACAATGAGCAGTTCTTC. Protein: CASSEASDLGGSYNEQFF.

This clone was seen a single time. The chain couples TRBV7-9 to TRBJ1-1, with D perhaps matching TRBD1 (5 bases). Looked up from germline, CDR1 is SEHNR and CDR2 is FQNEAQ (reference sequence). The CDR3 is 14 residues long. V lost 5 bases to trimming and J lost 2 bases, with 12 bases between them. The CDR3 DNA follows: TGTGCCAGCAGCACTCCGGGACTTAACACTGAAGCTTTCTTT. It codes for CASSTPGLNTEAFF.

The chain joins TRBV5-4 to TRBJ2-3, with 10 bases lining up with TRBD2. The CDR3 spans 15 residues. J was trimmed by 4 bases and V by 1 base; bases with no gene match: 3. Germline CDR1 reads SGHNT; CDR2 reads YYREEE (reference sequence). The CDR3 DNA reads TGTGCCAGCAGCTTGCCTAGCGGGAGCTCAGATACGCAGTATTTT. Translating gives CASSLPSGSSDTQYF. The whole variable domain, remainder taken from reference TRBV5-4 and TRBJ2-3, is ETGVTQSPTHLIKTRGQQVTLRCSSQSGHNTVSWYQQALGQGPQFIFQYYREEENGRGNFPPRFSGLQFPNYSSELNVNALELDDSALYLCASSLPSGSSDTQYFGPGTRLTVL.

The chain combines TRBV7-8 with TRBJ1-1; D call uncertain. Trimming pared 5 bases from V and 1 base from J, leaving 17 bases between. The CDR3 has 16 residues. Looked up from germline, CDR1 is SGHVS and CDR2 is FQNEAQ. The CDR3 here is CASSPRRLMRNTEAFF. As DNA, the CDR3 is TGTGCCAGCAGCCCCCGCCGACTTATGCGGAACACTGAAGCTTTCTTT.

The chain employs TRBV11-2 and TRBJ2-1; D perhaps matches TRBD1 (5 bases). CDR3 length: 16 amino acids. Trimming took 1 base from V and 3 from J, leaving 13 bases between them. CDR1 and CDR2 (germline): SGHAT, FQNNGV. CDR3 sequence reads: CASSLVLGRGYNEQFF. As DNA, the CDR3 is TGTGCCAGCAGCTTAGTTTTGGGAAGGGGCTACAATGAGCAGTTCTTC.

The V and J genes are TRBV30 and TRBJ2-7, with 11 bases aligning to TRBD1. After removal of 0 bases from V and 5 bases from J, the junction contained 6 bases not matched to a gene. The CDR3 has 15 residues. Germline lookup yields CDR1 GTSNPN and CDR2 SVGIG (reference sequence). DNA of the CDR3: TGTGCCTGGAGTGTACCGGACAGGGGGCGGAACGAGCAGTACTTC. It codes for CAWSVPDRGRNEQYF.

The chain uses TRBV6-5 and TRBJ2-3, with TRBD1 identical over 7 bases. CDR3 length equals 13 residues. Germline values: CDR1 MNHEY, CDR2 SVGAGI. V gave up 5 bases and J gave up 9 bases; unmatched junction bases: 8. CDR3 nucleotide sequence: TGTGCCAGCAGTCGACCCCGGACAGGAACGCAGTATTTT. It translates to CASSRPRTGTQYF.

This sequence joins TRBV2 and TRBJ1-4; TRBD1 might be the D (5 bases). Trimming stripped 8 bases from V and 2 bases from J, with 15 bases between. Germline CDR1 reads SNHLY; CDR2 reads FYNNEI. The CDR3 has 15 amino acids. As DNA, the CDR3 is TGTGCCAGCTTCCGGGGGGTAAACACTAATGAAAAACTGTTTTTT. Protein: CASFRGVNTNEKLFF.

The chain links TRBV12-1 to TRBJ1-2; the table's D call, TRBD1, was not checked against the DNA. TRBV12-1 constitutes a pseudogene. CDR3 length equals 17 residues. The CDR3 protein is CASRFAGAGQGFCGYTF. In DNA, the CDR3 is TGTGCCAGCAGATTTGCCGGTGCAGGACAGGGGTTCTGCGGCTACACCTTC.

Only a few counts were recorded for this clone. The chain uses TRBV6-7 and TRBJ2-7; D might be TRBD1 (6 bases). TRBV6-7 is marked as an open reading frame, function uncertain. The V end was cut by 0 bases, the J end by 4 bases, with 10 bases between. This CDR3 is built from 14 residues. The CDR3 sequence: CASSYSGGKYEQYF. CDR3 DNA sequence: TGTGCCAGCAGTTACTCTGGGGGCAAGTACGAGCAGTACTTC.

The V and J genes are TRBV6-5 and TRBJ1-2, with TRBD1 as a possible D gene (6 bases). Germline CDR1 MNHEY, CDR2 SVGAGI. V lost 7 bases and J 4 bases, leaving 19 bases between the germline ends. This CDR3 is 15 amino acids long. The CDR3, as DNA: TGTGCCAGCACAGGACAGTTAGGGGACCCCTATGGCTACACCTTC. Translating it yields CASTGQLGDPYGYTF.

CDR3 nucleotide sequence: TGTGCCAGCAGCTACCTACCCAGGGGGCCCGGGGCCAACGTCCTGACTTTC. It yields the protein CASSYLPRGPGANVLTF. The chain links TRBV13 to TRBJ2-6, with 8 positions matching TRBD1. V shed 4 bases, J shed 4 bases, and the junction held 9 bases outside the gene matches. The CDR3 covers 17 residues. Germline V gene sequence: CDR1 PRHDT, CDR2 FYEKMQ (reference sequence).

This rearrangement joins TRBV4-1 to TRBJ1-1; D is possibly TRBD1 (6 bases). The CDR3 is 13 residues long. Per germline, CDR1 MGHRA and CDR2 YSYEKL. V gave up 4 bases and J gave up 10 bases, with 16 bases separating them. CDR3 sequence: CASSRGTPEGAFF. The CDR3 region has the DNA TGCGCCAGCAGCCGGGGGACACCTGAAGGAGCTTTCTTT.

The count of this clone is one. This chain connects TRBV5-6 to TRBJ2-5, with D perhaps matching TRBD1 (6 bases). The germline gives CDR1 SGHDT, CDR2 YYEEEE. The CDR3 covers 15 residues. Trimming left V 2 bases short and J 5 bases short, with 16 bases between. Written as DNA, the CDR3 is TGTGCCAGCAGCTTAAGGGTTGGGGGCGGGGAGACCCAGTACTTC. It encodes CASSLRVGGGETQYF.

This rearrangement joins TRBV28 to TRBJ1-5, with D possibly matching TRBD1 (5 bases). V was cut by 5 bases and J by 5 bases, with 16 bases left in between. This CDR3 has 15 residues. Germline CDR1 MDHEN, CDR2 SYDVKM. The CDR3 nucleotides read TGTGCCAGCAGTGGCGGGGGGGGAGGTGATCAGCCCCAGCATTTT. Translating gives CASSGGGGGDQPQHF.